This entry describes one T cell receptor beta chain. The data derive from a study of blood T cell repertoires in COVID-19. In the study overall: T cells, B-cell-depleted T cells, or PBMCs provided the cDNA or gDNA that served as material.

Methods used by the authors: Nucleated cell number was recorded as an estimate derived from reference gene primer amplification. Sequencing was performed with immunoSEQ multiplex PCR; in TCRdb, only in-frame clones are kept and a portion is missing. V and J calls and clone size come straight from that table; D and trimming were deduced from the DNA. The data show about 68,000 clones, 79% seen once. CDR3 size: 16 residues. V lost 6 bases and J 5 bases, leaving 22 bases between the germline ends. Germline V CDR1 and CDR2: MNHEY, SMNVEV (reference sequence). The rearrangement joins TRBV27 to TRBJ2-5, with D perhaps matching TRBD2 (7 bases). The sequencing input was peripheral blood. The source is a woman aged 45-60 years with acute or convalescent COVID-19. The CDR3 protein is CASSPGGAGLSETQYF. DNA for the CDR3: TGTGCCAGCAGCCCTGGGGGGGCGGGACTTTCTGAGACCCAGTACTTC.